This is a list of T cell receptor beta chains from one sample in a study of shared T cell receptors in the human thymus. Measured with immunoSEQ multiplex PCR; TCRdb has only the in-frame clones, and not every one. The profile covers 500,000 to 550,000 clones, with approximately 78% appearing a single time and 0.013% taken by the ten largest. The data also belong to a second study, concerning human thymus T cells.

The sample comprised thymocytes. These receptors originate from a boy younger than two with a congenital heart defect. Both conserved end residues are trimmed from each CDR3.

v_call cdr3_aa
TRBV4-2 ASSHGREGNYNEQF
TRBV6-5 ASSRPYSSYNEQF
TRBV28 ASSLYPSGRDTQY
TRBV7-7 ASRPAGGPDGANVLT
TRBV5-1 ASSFRGKSEAF
TRBV9 ASSVVERPYNEQF
TRBV14 ASSQAHEPGTRVSYEQY
TRBV14 ASRGAEEETQY
TRBV11-3 ASSQLDRSSRSEQY
TRBV29-1 SVDGDRYPYNEQF
TRBV5-4 ASSSRADTGELF
TRBV9 ASSSGQGTKLF
TRBV27 ASSADRPSSYEQY
TRBV12-5 ASGSLRGNTEAF
TRBV7-8 ASSPATGGTDTQY
TRBV10-3 AISETGGTGVYGYT
TRBV6-5 ASQTGREGYEQY
TRBV27 ASSDLTGWGKLF
TRBV7-6 ASSPWTSGTNGDTQY
TRBV5-1 ASSPSTSTSYEQY
TRBV28 ASSLGGWSSYNEQF
TRBV6-6 ASEASYEQY
TRBV6-5 ACSTSGSSYEQY
TRBV6-4 ASSDSKSGNEQF
TRBV4-2 ASSQEGQGRRNTIY
TRBV4-1 ASSLRLPGQGNYGYT
TRBV5-1 ASSLVISAMNTGELF
TRBV12-5 ASAQGTSGHNEQF
TRBV19 ASLGGKLF
TRBV11-2 ASSLGLAKGLDEQY
TRBV7-2 ASSPKDRNQPQH
TRBV28 ASSSRVQAGVHGELF
TRBV9 ASSGGQSPGGYT
TRBV14 ASSLTGTGGTEAF
TRBV7-9 ATRQGNIQY
TRBV12-5 ASGPVGPEAF
TRBV10-1 ASSEGQGTYEQY
TRBV5-1 ASSLVGQGTGGNTIY
TRBV30 AWRPRDKGPPDTQY
TRBV10-3 AISEAGVDEQF
TRBV21-1 ASGQVAQETQY
TRBV5-4 ASSQDRVREKLF
TRBV6-5 ASSTKGESYEQY
TRBV11-2 ASSPWGQGDGYT
TRBV6-5 ASRPDRYNEQF
TRBV4-3 ASSHQVRGSPQETQY
TRBV5-1 ASTLGTGGLGETQY
TRBV5-4 ASSLGSSGGYEQY
TRBV18 ASSPRQGEAKNIQY
TRBV2 ASSEGLADYNEQF
TRBV7-6 ASSCPLAGVGTDTQY
TRBV5-5 ASSEAVNTIY
TRBV4-2 ASSLTPKGGTLGEKLF
TRBV30 AWSHSYSYEQY
TRBV5-8 ASSFLSKGHPASTDTQY
TRBV7-2 ASSLAWTSVNNEQF
TRBV19 AGRDSFTDTQY